A selection of T cell receptor beta chains follows, all from one sample in a study of cytomegalovirus exposure and HLA in healthy donors. The table came from immunoSEQ multiplex PCR; TCRdb's copy has only in-frame clones and leaves some out. The sample contains approximately 100,000 clones, under 95% of which appear only once. Sequenced input: PBMCs. All receptors come from a woman aged 30 to 39 in good health and CMV-seropositive. Both conserved end residues are part of each CDR3. The D gene is left open where the match is weak. Part of the rows lack a size; the others show once, few, many or a class for expanded clones.

TRBV7-2	TRBJ2-4	NA	NA	TGTGCCAGCAGCTTGTACCCTCTATACAGGGATGGGGAAAACATTCAGTACTTC	CASSLYPLYRDGENIQYF
TRBV30	TRBJ1-1	NA	TRBD1	TGTGCCTGGAGTGAAGCCGGGACAGGTTTAACCTTCGGGAACACTGAAGCTTTCTTT	CAWSEAGTGLTFGNTEAFF
TRBV5-1	TRBJ2-5	NA	NA	TGCGCCAGCAGCTTGGAAGCTTTACAAGAGACCCAGTACTTC	CASSLEALQETQYF
TRBV9	TRBJ2-1	NA	NA	TGTGCCAGCAGCGTAGATACGGTCTACAATGAGCAGTTCTTC	CASSVDTVYNEQFF
TRBV18	TRBJ2-7	NA	TRBD2	TGTGCCAGCTCCATTAAACTAGCGTCCCCGACGGTGGAGCAGTACTTC	CASSIKLASPTVEQYF
TRBV21-1	TRBJ2-7	NA	NA	TGTGCCAGCAGCATCATGGACAGGGGAAACTACGAGCAGTACTTC	CASSIMDRGNYEQYF
TRBV19	TRBJ2-2	once	TRBD2	TGTGCCAGTAGTAAAGGGACTAGCGGGATCGTCGGGGAGCTGTTTTTT	CASSKGTSGIVGELFF
TRBV29-1	TRBJ1-1	NA	NA	TGCAGCGTTGACCGTAACAGGGATCTCAACACTGAAGCTTTCTTT	CSVDRNRDLNTEAFF
TRBV9	TRBJ2-7	NA	NA	TGTGCCAGCAGCCCCTCTCCGGGGATCGGCTCCTACGAGCAGTACTTC	CASSPSPGIGSYEQYF
TRBV19	TRBJ1-1	NA	TRBD1	TGTGCCAGTAGTAAAGGGAACAGGGGGCTTACTGAAGCTTTCTTT	CASSKGNRGLTEAFF
TRBV19	TRBJ2-7	NA	NA	TGTGCCAGTAGTGTTCCGGGACACTCCTACGAGCAGTACTTC	CASSVPGHSYEQYF
TRBV19	TRBJ2-3	NA	TRBD1	TGTGCCAGTAGTATGTACAGGGGAGATACGCAGTATTTT	CASSMYRGDTQYF
TRBV5-4	TRBJ2-1	NA	TRBD1	TGTGCCAGCAGCTTGGGACAGGGGGATGAGCAGTTCTTC	CASSLGQGDEQFF
TRBV7-2	TRBJ2-3	NA	TRBD2	TGTGCCAGCAGCGAAACCAGAGCGGGAATCACAGATACGCAGTATTTT	CASSETRAGITDTQYF
TRBV29-1	TRBJ2-5	NA	NA	TGCAGCGTTGATCAACAGCAAGAGACCCAGTACTTC	CSVDQQQETQYF
TRBV30	TRBJ2-3	once	NA	TGTGCCTGGAGGCGGCCCCTTGGGGATACGCAGTATTTT	CAWRRPLGDTQYF
TRBV28	TRBJ1-2	NA	NA	TGTGCCAGCAGTGACTGGACAGCCAGACTCTATGGCTACACCTTC	CASSDWTARLYGYTF
TRBV20-1	TRBJ2-7	NA	NA	TGCAGTGCCTTGAGAGGCCTCGAGCAGTACTTC	CSALRGLEQYF
TRBV19	TRBJ1-4	NA	NA	TGTGCCAGTTCCAGGGACAACTCGGGGGAAAAACTGTTTTTT	CASSRDNSGEKLFF
TRBV7-2	TRBJ2-2	NA	TRBD2	TGTGCCACCAGGCCCCCGGAGACTAGCGGGAAGGGGGAGCTGTTTTTT	CATRPPETSGKGELFF
TRBV6-1	TRBJ2-5	NA	NA	TGTGCCAGCAGTGAAGGGGCGCTGGGGCGGGGGACCCAGTACTTC	CASSEGALGRGTQYF
TRBV6-6	TRBJ1-5	few	NA	TGTGCCAGCAGCCGGGGTGTCGGTCAGCCCCAGCATTTT	CASSRGVGQPQHF
TRBV6-1	TRBJ2-5	NA	NA	TGTGCCAGCAAGGTCCTGTTTGCGGGTGAAGAGACCCAGTACTTC	CASKVLFAGEETQYF
TRBV19	TRBJ2-7	NA	TRBD2	TGTGCCAGTAGTATATCCAGCGGGAGCTCCTACGAGCAGTACTTC	CASSISSGSSYEQYF
TRBV5-1	TRBJ2-2	NA	TRBD1	TGCGCCAGCAGATCGGGACAGCCGAACACCGGGGAGCTGTTTTTT	CASRSGQPNTGELFF
TRBV7-2	TRBJ1-5	NA	NA	TGTGCCAGCAGCTTAGAGGCGGATCCGTCGCAGCCCCAGCATTTT	CASSLEADPSQPQHF
TRBV7-2	TRBJ2-7	NA	TRBD2	TGTGCCAGCAGCCTGGGACTAGGTTCCTTCTACGAGCAGTACTTC	CASSLGLGSFYEQYF
TRBV4-3	TRBJ2-1	NA	NA	TGCGCCAGCAGCCGGGAAGGGGTAGATGAGCAGTTCTTC	CASSREGVDEQFF
TRBV28	TRBJ1-5	NA	NA	TGTGCCAGCAGGGCCTCGGGAGTGGGCAGCAATCAGCCCCAGCATTTT	CASRASGVGSNQPQHF
TRBV6-5	TRBJ2-2	NA	NA	TGTGCCAGCACCCCGGGGCAGGGGTATACCGGGGAGCTGTTTTTT	CASTPGQGYTGELFF
TRBV10-3	TRBJ1-2	NA	NA	TGTGCCATCTATCAAGGACAGCCAATTCAAGGCGGCTACACCTTC	CAIYQGQPIQGGYTF
TRBV5-1	TRBJ2-7	once	TRBD2	TGCGCCAGCAGCGTCGCCGGGACTAGCGGATACGAGCAGTACTTC	CASSVAGTSGYEQYF
TRBV14	TRBJ2-3	NA	TRBD2	TGTGCCAGCAGCCATTGGCTAGCGGGAGCCTTGATCACAGATACGCAGTATTTT	CASSHWLAGALITDTQYF
TRBV29-1	TRBJ2-2	once	TRBD1	TGCAGCGTTTTCCGGGACAGGAACACCGGGGAGCTGTTTTTT	CSVFRDRNTGELFF
TRBV28	TRBJ1-3	NA	NA	TGTGCCAGCAGAACTACAGGGCTTACTGGAAACACCATATATTTT	CASRTTGLTGNTIYF
TRBV4-3	TRBJ2-3	NA	TRBD2	TGCGCCAGCAGCCAATCCCAGACTAGCGCAAGCACAGATACGCAGTATTTT	CASSQSQTSASTDTQYF
TRBV5-8	TRBJ1-1	NA	NA	TGTGCCAGCAGATCGGGGTTAAGGTCGGCGACTGAAGCTTTCTTT	CASRSGLRSATEAFF
TRBV7-9	TRBJ2-5	NA	NA	TGTGCCAGCAGCTTAGCGCTTGAGCCCCAAGAGACCCAGTACTTC	CASSLALEPQETQYF
TRBV7-9	TRBJ2-7	NA	NA	TGTGCCAGCAGCTTTGGCAGGGGGGTCATCGAGCAGTACTTC	CASSFGRGVIEQYF
TRBV28	TRBJ1-1	NA	NA	TGTGCCAGCAGGTGGGCAGGGCCTGGGAACACTGAAGCTTTCTTT	CASRWAGPGNTEAFF
TRBV30	TRBJ2-3	NA	NA	TGTGCCTGGAGTGTGGGAGTCCAGGCCGTCACAGATACGCAGTATTTT	CAWSVGVQAVTDTQYF
TRBV6-1	TRBJ1-5	NA	NA	TGTGCCAGCAGTGGATTAGACAGTGAGCTGTGGGTTCAGCCCCAGCATTTT	CASSGLDSELWVQPQHF
TRBV5-4	TRBJ2-1	NA	NA	TGTGCCAGCAGCGAATACAGGGTTTCCACCCTTAAGTTCTTC	CASSEYRVSTLKFF
TRBV19	TRBJ2-3	NA	TRBD2	TGTGCCACGTCTCGGCGGACTAGCGGGATCGGGGTCACAGATACGCAGTATTTT	CATSRRTSGIGVTDTQYF
TRBV6-1	TRBJ1-5	NA	NA	TGTGCCAGCAGTGACCCCGGGGGTTTTCAGCCCCAGCATTTT	CASSDPGGFQPQHF
TRBV19	TRBJ1-1	NA	TRBD1	TGTGCCAGTAGGCAGGGGGCTCGGGGTGAAGCTTTCTTT	CASRQGARGEAFF
TRBV5-6	TRBJ1-1	NA	TRBD1	TGTGCCAGCAGCCGACAGGGCGGCACTGAAGCTTTCTTT	CASSRQGGTEAFF
TRBV21-1	TRBJ1-1	NA	NA	TGTGCCAGCAGCAAAGCGGGAAAACGGGGACAGAAGAACACTGAAGCTTTCTTT	CASSKAGKRGQKNTEAFF
TRBV30	TRBJ2-1	NA	TRBD2	TGTGCCTGGAGTGTAGCGGGAACCTACAATGAGCAGTTCTTC	CAWSVAGTYNEQFF
TRBV29-1	TRBJ2-1	NA	TRBD2	TGCAGCGTCCGGACTAGCGGGAGGGCCATGAATGAGCAGTTCTTC	CSVRTSGRAMNEQFF
TRBV14	TRBJ2-1	NA	TRBD1	TGTGCCAGCAGCCAAGGGGCGGGACAGGGCTTCTCCTTTTCCAATGAGCAGTTCTTC	CASSQGAGQGFSFSNEQFF